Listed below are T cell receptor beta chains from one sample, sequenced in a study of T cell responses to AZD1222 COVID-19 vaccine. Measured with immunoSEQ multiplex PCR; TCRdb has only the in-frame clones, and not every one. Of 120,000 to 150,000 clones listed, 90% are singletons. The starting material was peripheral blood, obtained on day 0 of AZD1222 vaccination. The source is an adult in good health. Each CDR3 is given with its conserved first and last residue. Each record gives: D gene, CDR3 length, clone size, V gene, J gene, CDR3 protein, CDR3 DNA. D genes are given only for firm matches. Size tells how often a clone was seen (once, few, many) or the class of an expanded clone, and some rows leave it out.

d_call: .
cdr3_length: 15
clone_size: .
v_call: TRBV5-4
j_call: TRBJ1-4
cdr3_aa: CASSLGDRPTEKLFF
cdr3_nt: TGTGCCAGCAGCTTGGGCGACAGGCCGACCGAAAAACTGTTTTTT

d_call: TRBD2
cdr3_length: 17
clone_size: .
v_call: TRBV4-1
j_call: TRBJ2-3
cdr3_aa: CASSQSLLAGGPDTQYF
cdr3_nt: TGCGCCAGCAGCCAATCTCTTCTAGCGGGAGGTCCAGATACGCAGTATTTT

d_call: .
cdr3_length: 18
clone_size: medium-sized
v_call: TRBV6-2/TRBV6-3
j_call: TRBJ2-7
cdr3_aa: CASSFTGKGSSPSYEQYF
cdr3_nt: TGTGCCAGCAGTTTCACAGGGAAGGGCTCCAGCCCGTCCTACGAGCAGTACTTC

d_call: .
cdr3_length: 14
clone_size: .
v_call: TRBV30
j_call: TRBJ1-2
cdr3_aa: CAGRGDGGLYGYTF
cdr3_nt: TGTGCCGGGCGGGGGGACGGGGGCCTCTATGGCTACACCTTC

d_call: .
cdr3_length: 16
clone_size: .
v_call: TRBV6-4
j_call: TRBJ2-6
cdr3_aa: CASSDSGSSGANVLTF
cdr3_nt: TGTGCCAGCAGTGACTCAGGGTCCTCTGGGGCCAACGTCCTGACTTTC

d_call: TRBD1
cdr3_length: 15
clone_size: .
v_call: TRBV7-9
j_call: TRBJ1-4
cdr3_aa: CASSLGGGKNEKLFF
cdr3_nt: TGTGCCAGCAGCTTAGGAGGGGGCAAAAATGAAAAACTGTTTTTT

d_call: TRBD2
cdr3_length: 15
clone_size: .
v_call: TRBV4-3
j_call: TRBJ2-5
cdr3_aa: CASSSLAGEGETQYF
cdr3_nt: TGCGCCAGCAGCTCCCTAGCGGGAGAGGGGGAGACCCAGTACTTC

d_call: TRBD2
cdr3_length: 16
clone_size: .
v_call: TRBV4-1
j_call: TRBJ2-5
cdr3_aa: CASSQRPSGGQETQYF
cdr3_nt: TGCGCCAGCAGCCAAAGGCCTAGCGGGGGCCAAGAGACCCAGTACTTC

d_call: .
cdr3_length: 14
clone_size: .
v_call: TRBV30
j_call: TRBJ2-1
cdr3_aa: CAWSTTHPNNEQFF
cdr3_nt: TGTGCCTGGAGTACGACTCACCCAAACAATGAGCAGTTCTTC

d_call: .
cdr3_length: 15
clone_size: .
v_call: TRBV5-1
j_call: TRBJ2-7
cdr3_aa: CASSLALGSLDEQYF
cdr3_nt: TGCGCCAGCAGCTTGGCTCTCGGCAGTTTGGACGAGCAGTACTTC

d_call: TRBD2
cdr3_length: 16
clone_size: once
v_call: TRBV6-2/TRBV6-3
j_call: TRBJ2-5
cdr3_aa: CASSSRAGGIQETQYF
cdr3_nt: TGTGCCAGCAGCTCCAGAGCGGGAGGGATCCAAGAGACCCAGTACTTC

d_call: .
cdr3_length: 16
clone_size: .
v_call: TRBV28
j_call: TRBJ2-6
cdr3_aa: CASTPHGASGANVLTF
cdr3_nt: TGTGCCAGCACCCCACACGGGGCTTCTGGGGCCAACGTCCTGACTTTC

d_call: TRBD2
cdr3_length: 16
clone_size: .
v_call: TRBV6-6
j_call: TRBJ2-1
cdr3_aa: CASSSPSGGENNEQFF
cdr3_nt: TGTGCCAGCAGTTCCCCTAGCGGGGGGGAAAACAATGAGCAGTTCTTC

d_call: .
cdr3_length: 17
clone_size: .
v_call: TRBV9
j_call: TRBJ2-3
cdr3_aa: CASSLTGLGEWADTQYF
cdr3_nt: TGTGCCAGCAGCCTAACCGGATTGGGGGAGTGGGCAGATACGCAGTATTTT

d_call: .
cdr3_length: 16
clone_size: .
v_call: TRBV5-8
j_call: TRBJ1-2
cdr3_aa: CASSLAGLGASYGYTF
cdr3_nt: TGTGCCAGCAGCTTGGCCGGTTTGGGGGCTTCTTATGGCTACACCTTC

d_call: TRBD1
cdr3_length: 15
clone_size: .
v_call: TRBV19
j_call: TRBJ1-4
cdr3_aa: CASSTQGATNEKLFF
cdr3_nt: TGTGCCAGTAGTACCCAGGGGGCAACTAATGAAAAACTGTTTTTT

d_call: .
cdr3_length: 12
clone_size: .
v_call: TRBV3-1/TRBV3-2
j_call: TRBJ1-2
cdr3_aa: CASSRGDRRNTF
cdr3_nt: TGTGCCAGCAGCCGAGGAGACAGGAGGAACACCTTC

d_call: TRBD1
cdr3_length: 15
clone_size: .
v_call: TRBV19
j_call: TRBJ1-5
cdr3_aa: CASSEMDRRNQPQHF
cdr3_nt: TGTGCCAGTAGTGAAATGGACAGGAGGAATCAGCCCCAGCATTTT

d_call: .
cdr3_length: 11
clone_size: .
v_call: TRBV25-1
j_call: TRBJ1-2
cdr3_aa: CASVANYGYTF
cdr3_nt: TGTGCCAGCGTGGCTAACTATGGCTACACCTTC

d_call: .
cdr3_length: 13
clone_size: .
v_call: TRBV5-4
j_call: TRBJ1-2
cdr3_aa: CASSLEVGDGYTF
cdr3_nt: TGTGCCAGCAGCTTGGAGGTGGGGGATGGCTACACCTTC

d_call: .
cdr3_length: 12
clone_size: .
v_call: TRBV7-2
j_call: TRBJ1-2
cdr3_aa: CASSLAVRGYTF
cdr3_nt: TGTGCCAGCAGCTTAGCTGTCAGGGGCTACACCTTC

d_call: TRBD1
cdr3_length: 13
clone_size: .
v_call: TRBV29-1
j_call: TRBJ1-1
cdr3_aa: CSGRTGAATEAFF
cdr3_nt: TGCAGCGGGAGGACAGGGGCGGCTACGGAAGCTTTCTTT

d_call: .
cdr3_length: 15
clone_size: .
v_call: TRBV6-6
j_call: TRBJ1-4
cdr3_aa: CASSFWGGTGEKLFF
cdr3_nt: TGTGCCAGCAGCTTTTGGGGGGGGACGGGCGAAAAACTGTTTTTT

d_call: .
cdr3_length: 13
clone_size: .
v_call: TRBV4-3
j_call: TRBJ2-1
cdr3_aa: CASSQDTYNEQFF
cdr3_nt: TGCGCCAGCAGCCAAGATACTTACAATGAGCAGTTCTTC